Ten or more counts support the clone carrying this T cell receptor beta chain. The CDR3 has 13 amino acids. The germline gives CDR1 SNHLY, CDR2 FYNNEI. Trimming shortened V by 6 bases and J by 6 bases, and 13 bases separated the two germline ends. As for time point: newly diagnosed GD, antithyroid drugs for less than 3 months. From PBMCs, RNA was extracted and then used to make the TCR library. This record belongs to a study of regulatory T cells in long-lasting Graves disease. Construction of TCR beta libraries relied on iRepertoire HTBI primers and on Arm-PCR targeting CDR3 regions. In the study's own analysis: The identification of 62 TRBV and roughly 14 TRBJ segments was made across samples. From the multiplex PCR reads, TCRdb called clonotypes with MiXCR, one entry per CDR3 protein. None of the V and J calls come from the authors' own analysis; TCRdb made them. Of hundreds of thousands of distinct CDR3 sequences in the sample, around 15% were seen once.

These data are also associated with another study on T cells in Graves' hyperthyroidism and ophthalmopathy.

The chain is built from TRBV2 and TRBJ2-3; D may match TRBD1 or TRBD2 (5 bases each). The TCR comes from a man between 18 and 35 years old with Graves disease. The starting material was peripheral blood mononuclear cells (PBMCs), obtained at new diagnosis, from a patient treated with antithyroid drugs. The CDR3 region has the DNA TGTGCCAGCAGCACCTGGGACGTTGATACGCAGTATTTT. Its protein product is CASSTWDVDTQYF. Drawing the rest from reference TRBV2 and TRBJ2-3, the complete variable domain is EPEVTQTPSHQVTQMGQEVILRCVPISNHLYFYWYRQILGQKVEFLVSFYNNEISEKSEIFDDQFSVERPDGSNFTLKIRSTKLEDSAMYFCASSTWDVDTQYFGPGTRLTVL.